The 30 T cell receptor beta chains below come from one sample, sequenced in a study of T cell responses to AZD1222 COVID-19 vaccine. The data were produced by immunoSEQ multiplex PCR, yet TCRdb's version contains in-frame clones alone and is incomplete. In the table there are over 100,000 clones, about 88% of which are singletons. This specimen consisted of peripheral blood, obtained on day 0 of AZD1222 vaccination. These receptors were obtained from an adult in good health.

V is TRBV20-1 and J is TRBJ1-5, with D possibly TRBD1 on 6 matching bases. This CDR3 has 14 amino acids. The germline V gene has CDR1 DFQATT and CDR2 SNEGSKA (reference sequence). V was clipped by 3 bases and J by 5 bases, with 14 bases between them. CDR3 loop: CSASTGTWDQPQHF. The CDR3 bases are TGCAGTGCTAGTACAGGGACGTGGGATCAGCCCCAGCATTTT.

The CDR3 protein is CASSLGGGAGDTQYF. The CDR3 DNA sequence: TGTGCCAGCAGCCTCGGCGGGGGGGCGGGAGATACGCAGTATTTT. This sequence joins TRBV3-1 (or the pseudogene TRBV3-2) and TRBJ2-3; 9 bases are a match to TRBD2. The length of the CDR3 is 15 residues. The germline gives CDR1 LGHDT, CDR2 YNNKEL (reference sequence). V was pared by 4 bases and J by 5 bases, with 7 bases of the junction left unmatched.

The rearrangement links TRBV9 to TRBJ1-5; 9 nucleotides match TRBD1. Per germline, CDR1 SGDLS and CDR2 YYNGEE. V dropped 10 bases and J dropped 4; count of bases not matched to a gene: 15. The CDR3 totals 16 residues. The CDR3: CARGNGDRVENQPQHF. The CDR3 coding sequence is TGTGCCCGCGGGAATGGGGACAGGGTCGAAAATCAGCCCCAGCATTTT.

V usage is TRBV5-1 and J usage is TRBJ2-5, with a weak D call TRBD2 (5 bases). V was clipped by 1 base and J by 5 bases, with 12 bases between them. The CDR3 is 14 amino acids. CDR1 and CDR2 (germline): SGHRS, YFSETQ. The CDR3 DNA is TGCGCCAGCAGCTTGTTGGAGGTGTCCGAGACCCAGTACTTC. Its protein product is CASSLLEVSETQYF.

CDR3 in DNA: TGCGCCAGCAGCTTGGAAGGGGACGGGTTCACTGAAGCTTTCTTT. This translates into CASSLEGDGFTEAFF. The chain couples TRBV5-1 to TRBJ1-1, with D maybe TRBD1 (5 bases). The V end was cut by 0 bases, the J end by 4 bases, with 13 bases between. The CDR3 sequence is 15 residues long. From germline, CDR1 is SGHRS and CDR2 YFSETQ.

This chain connects TRBV3-1 (or the pseudogene TRBV3-2) to TRBJ1-1; D might be TRBD1 (6 bases). The V end lost 2 bases, the J end lost 11 bases, and 12 bases lay between the germline ends. Germline CDR1 reads LGHDT; CDR2 reads YNNKEL (reference sequence). CDR3 size: 12 residues. The CDR3 bases are TGTGCCAGCAGCCAAAAAGGGGGGTGGGCTTTCTTT. Amino acids: CASSQKGGWAFF.

The chain combines TRBV12-5 with TRBJ2-2; 11 nucleotides match TRBD2. Germline values: CDR1 LGHNT, CDR2 FRNRAP. There are 15 residues in the CDR3. Losses at the gene ends were 6 bases for V and 4 bases for J; bases not matched to a gene: 4. CDR3 in amino acids: CASGTGTSGTGELFF. The CDR3 nucleotides read TGTGCTAGTGGGACCGGGACTAGCGGCACCGGGGAGCTGTTTTTT. The complete variable domain, with remaining parts taken from reference TRBV12-5 and TRBJ2-2, reads DARVTQTPRHKVTEMGQEVTMRCQPILGHNTVFWYRQTMMQGLELLAYFRNRAPLDDSGMPKDRFSAEMPDATLATLKIQPSEPRDSAVYFCASGTGTSGTGELFFGEGSRLTVL.

This rearrangement joins TRBV19 to TRBJ1-6, with D perhaps matching TRBD1 (6 bases). V was clipped by 2 bases and J by 8 bases, with 16 bases between them. The CDR3 contains 16 residues. Per germline, CDR1 LNHDA and CDR2 SQIVND (reference sequence). The CDR3: CASSIIWQGMDSPLHF. In nucleotides, the CDR3 is TGTGCCAGTAGTATAATATGGCAGGGGATGGATTCACCCCTCCACTTT.

The chain joins TRBV9 to TRBJ2-7; D perhaps matches TRBD1 (5 bases). The ends were cut back, 0 bases at V and 5 bases at J, with 12 bases in the middle. Germline V gene data show CDR1 as SGDLS and CDR2 as YYNGEE. The CDR3 is 14 residues long. The CDR3 DNA reads TGTGCCAGCAGCGTAGTGTCAGGGTTCCACGAGCAGTACTTC. Translating gives CASSVVSGFHEQYF. The whole variable domain, filled in from reference TRBV9 and TRBJ2-7, reads DSGVTQTPKHLITATGQRVTLRCSPRSGDLSVYWYQQSLDQGLQFLIQYYNGEERAKGNILERFSAQQFPDLHSELNLSSLELGDSALYFCASSVVSGFHEQYFGPGTRLTVT.

This clone was detected only a few times. The chain links TRBV7-8 to TRBJ2-2, with D possibly matching TRBD1 (6 bases). V lost 5 bases and J 0 bases, leaving 13 bases between the germline ends. This CDR3 region has 16 residues. Germline assignment: CDR1 SGHVS and CDR2 FQNEAQ. CDR3 sequence (DNA): TGTGCCAGCAGCGCCTACAGGGTACCGAACACCGGGGAGCTGTTTTTT. Amino acids: CASSAYRVPNTGELFF.

The genes are TRBV21-1 and TRBJ2-1; TRBD2 is taken as the D call from the table, unchecked against the DNA. TRBV21-1 is termed a pseudogene. This CDR3 has 16 amino acids. As DNA, the CDR3 is TGTGCCAGCAGCTCCTCCGGGACTAGAGTCTACAATGAGCAGTTCTTC. Protein: CASSSSGTRVYNEQFF.

This chain links TRBV11-2 with TRBJ1-2, with D hard to call. Germline values: CDR1 SGHAT, CDR2 FQNNGV. CDR3 size: 15 residues. Trimming took 0 bases from V and 8 from J, leaving 16 bases between them. This chain's CDR3 is CASSLERRSGGGYTF. CDR3 coding DNA: TGTGCCAGCAGCTTAGAGCGCAGGTCGGGTGGAGGCTACACCTTC.

The V and J genes are TRBV7-6 and TRBJ2-1, with D hard to call. Germline lookup yields CDR1 SGHVS and CDR2 FNYEAQ. The CDR3 totals 15 residues. V was cut by 4 bases and J by 2 bases, with 12 bases left in between. The CDR3 nucleotides read TGTGCCAGCAGCTCGGCCCAAGGGCCCTACAATGAGCAGTTCTTC. Translation gives CASSSAQGPYNEQFF.

This chain uses TRBV15 with TRBJ1-2, with 9 bases aligning to TRBD1. The CDR3 length is 12 residues. The germline gives CDR1 LNHNV, CDR2 YYDKDF (reference sequence). With V trimmed by 6 bases and J by 4 bases, 0 bases remained unmatched. In DNA form, the CDR3 reads TGTGCCACCAGGACAGGGGGCTATGGCTACACCTTC. Protein product: CATRTGGYGYTF.

The chain is built from TRBV6-5 and TRBJ2-1, with D uncertain. V gave up 4 bases and J gave up 0 bases, with 4 bases separating them. The CDR3 sequence is 13 residues long. Germline lookup yields CDR1 MNHEY and CDR2 SVGAGI. The CDR3 here is CASSSSSYNEQFF. The CDR3 DNA sequence: TGTGCCAGCAGTTCCAGCTCCTACAATGAGCAGTTCTTC.

V is TRBV28 and J is TRBJ1-6; TRBD1 agrees at 9 bases. Losses at the gene ends were 6 bases for V and 7 bases for J; bases not matched to a gene: 4. Germline CDR1 and CDR2: MDHEN and SYDVKM. The CDR3 has 14 amino acids. CDR3 DNA: TGTGCCAGCAGACAGGGGGCGGAAAATTCACCCCTCCACTTT. Amino acids: CASRQGAENSPLHF.

The rearrangement joins TRBV6-5 to TRBJ1-1, with unresolved D. CDR3 size: 14 residues. The germline V gene encodes CDR1 MNHEY and CDR2 SVGAGI. Trimming removed 1 base at V and 3 bases at J, with 9 bases between. The CDR3 is CASSYYARDTEAFF. The CDR3 DNA sequence: TGTGCCAGCAGTTACTACGCCCGGGACACTGAAGCTTTCTTT.

This clone was observed a single time. The chain is built from TRBV15 and TRBJ1-2, with 7 bases lining up with TRBD1. Germline trimming cut 4 bases from V and 0 bases from J; bases unmatched to any gene: 8. Per the germline V gene, CDR1 is LNHNV and CDR2 is YYDKDF (reference sequence). The CDR3 length is 16 residues. In DNA form, the CDR3 reads TGTGCCACCAGCATAACCCGGGGGACAGCTAACTATGGCTACACCTTC. It yields the protein CATSITRGTANYGYTF.

The chain recombines TRBV6-1 with TRBJ1-2; no definite D call. Per the germline V gene, CDR1 is MNHNS and CDR2 is SASEGT. Trimming removed 0 bases at V and 4 bases at J, with 15 bases between. The CDR3 loop spans 16 amino acids. CDR3 in DNA: TGTGCCAGCAGTGAAGCGGGTGTCCAGGCCAGCTATGGCTACACCTTC. Protein: CASSEAGVQASYGYTF.

With regard to this clone: The sample carries other DNA sequences with the same CDR3. Here the CDR3 reads CAISEVRGGSPLHF. For the CDR3, the DNA is TGTGCCATCAGTGAGGTACGGGGGGGTTCACCCCTCCACTTT. The chain is built from TRBV10-3 and TRBJ1-6, with D perhaps TRBD1 (5 bases). The germline V gene encodes CDR1 ENHRY and CDR2 SYGVKD. The CDR3 has 14 amino acids. V lost 2 bases and J lost 9, with 11 bases in between.

The rearrangement joins TRBV5-6 to TRBJ1-1; D call uncertain. V was cut by 2 bases and J by 1 base, with 6 bases left in between. This CDR3 has 13 residues. Germline V CDR1 and CDR2: SGHDT, YYEEEE. The DNA for the CDR3 is TGTGCCAGCAGCTTAGGCAGGAACACTGAAGCTTTCTTT. Translated: CASSLGRNTEAFF.

This clone rates as medium-sized (0.01 to 0.1%). J is TRBJ1-2 and V is TRBV27; TRBD1 matches at 7 bases. CDR3 size: 14 residues. Germline V gives CDR1 MNHEY, CDR2 SMNVEV (reference sequence). V lost 4 bases, J lost 4 bases, and 6 bases stayed unmatched. This CDR3 reads CASSSYSGGYGYTF. In nucleotides, the CDR3 is TGTGCCAGCAGTTCCTACTCAGGGGGCTATGGCTACACCTTC.

This chain links TRBV7-8 with TRBJ1-3, with 7 bases that match TRBD1. V dropped 5 bases and J dropped 4; count of bases not matched to a gene: 5. This CDR3 is 14 amino acids long. Germline loops: CDR1 SGHVS, CDR2 FQNEAQ. As DNA, the CDR3 is TGTGCCAGCAGCCATGGGACAGCAGGAAACACCATATATTTT. Its translation is CASSHGTAGNTIYF.

Only one count was recorded for this clone. The V and J genes are TRBV27 and TRBJ1-5; D may be TRBD1 (5 bases). This CDR3 contains 13 residues. The ends were cut back, 6 bases at V and 7 bases at J, with 13 bases in the middle. The germline V gene encodes CDR1 MNHEY and CDR2 SMNVEV (reference sequence). CDR3 protein: CASRSRVFQPQHF. CDR3 sequence (DNA): TGTGCCAGCAGATCCAGGGTTTTCCAGCCCCAGCATTTT.

The V call is TRBV19, the J call TRBJ2-1; D is unclear. The V end lost 1 base, the J end lost 0 bases, and 10 bases lay between the germline ends. The CDR3 length is 16 residues. Germline V gene lookup returns CDR1 LNHDA and CDR2 SQIVND (reference sequence). CDR3 in amino acids: CASSIALGSSYNEQFF. The DNA for the CDR3 is TGTGCCAGTAGTATAGCCCTGGGAAGCTCCTACAATGAGCAGTTCTTC.

Written as DNA, the CDR3 is TGTGCCAGCAGTGTAATAGGAGGGGCTGAGCAGTACTTC. This sequence encodes CASSVIGGAEQYF. The chain is built from TRBV2 and TRBJ2-7; possible D gene TRBD2, 6 bases. The germline gives CDR1 SNHLY, CDR2 FYNNEI. V was trimmed by 4 bases and J by 7 bases, leaving 14 bases between them. The CDR3 loop spans 13 amino acids.

J is TRBJ2-7 and V is TRBV6-2 or TRBV6-3; D may be TRBD2 (5 bases). V shed 5 bases and J shed 5 bases, with 13 bases lying between them. The CDR3 sequence is 13 residues long. Germline V gives CDR1 MNHEY, CDR2 SVGEGT. The CDR3 sequence: CASSDPPGDEQYF. For the CDR3, the DNA is TGTGCCAGCAGTGACCCGCCCGGGGACGAGCAGTACTTC.

This chain connects TRBV6-1 to TRBJ2-2, with D possibly TRBD1 on 6 matching bases. V was shortened by 3 bases and J by 6 bases, with 14 bases between the two germline ends. This CDR3 region has 15 residues. CDR1 and CDR2 from the germline V gene are MNHNS and SASEGT. The CDR3 sequence is CASSERGLAPGELFF. In DNA, the CDR3 is TGTGCCAGCAGTGAGAGGGGGTTAGCACCCGGGGAGCTGTTTTTT.

This rearrangement joins TRBV7-6 to TRBJ2-2; possible D gene TRBD2, 5 bases. From germline, CDR1 is SGHVS and CDR2 FNYEAQ. The CDR3 loop spans 16 amino acids. The V end was cut by 1 base, the J end by 4 bases, with 13 bases between. CDR3 amino acids: CASSLGSLGATGELFF. In DNA, the CDR3 is TGTGCCAGCAGCTTAGGGTCCCTGGGAGCCACCGGGGAGCTGTTTTTT.

This sequence joins TRBV6-1 and TRBJ1-3; D is uncertain. Trimming shortened V by 2 bases and J by 1 base, and 6 bases separated the two germline ends. The CDR3 is 14 amino acids. Germline V gene lookup returns CDR1 MNHNS and CDR2 SASEGT. CDR3 DNA: TGTGCCAGCAGTGAACCAATTTCTGGAAACACCATATATTTT. Translated, it gives CASSEPISGNTIYF.